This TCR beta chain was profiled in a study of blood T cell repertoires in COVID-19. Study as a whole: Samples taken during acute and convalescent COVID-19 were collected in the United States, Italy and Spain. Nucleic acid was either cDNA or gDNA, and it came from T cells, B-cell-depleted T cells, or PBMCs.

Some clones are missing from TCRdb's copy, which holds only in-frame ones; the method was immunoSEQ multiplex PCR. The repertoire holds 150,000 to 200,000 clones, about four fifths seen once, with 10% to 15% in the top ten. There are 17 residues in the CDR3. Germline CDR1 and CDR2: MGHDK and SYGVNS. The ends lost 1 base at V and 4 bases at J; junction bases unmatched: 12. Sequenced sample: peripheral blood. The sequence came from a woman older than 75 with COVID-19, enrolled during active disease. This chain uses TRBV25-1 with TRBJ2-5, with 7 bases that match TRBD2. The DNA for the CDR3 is TGTGCCAGCAGTGAATCCGGGGGGTTAGGAGCCCTAGAGACCCAGTACTTC. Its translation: CASSESGGLGALETQYF.